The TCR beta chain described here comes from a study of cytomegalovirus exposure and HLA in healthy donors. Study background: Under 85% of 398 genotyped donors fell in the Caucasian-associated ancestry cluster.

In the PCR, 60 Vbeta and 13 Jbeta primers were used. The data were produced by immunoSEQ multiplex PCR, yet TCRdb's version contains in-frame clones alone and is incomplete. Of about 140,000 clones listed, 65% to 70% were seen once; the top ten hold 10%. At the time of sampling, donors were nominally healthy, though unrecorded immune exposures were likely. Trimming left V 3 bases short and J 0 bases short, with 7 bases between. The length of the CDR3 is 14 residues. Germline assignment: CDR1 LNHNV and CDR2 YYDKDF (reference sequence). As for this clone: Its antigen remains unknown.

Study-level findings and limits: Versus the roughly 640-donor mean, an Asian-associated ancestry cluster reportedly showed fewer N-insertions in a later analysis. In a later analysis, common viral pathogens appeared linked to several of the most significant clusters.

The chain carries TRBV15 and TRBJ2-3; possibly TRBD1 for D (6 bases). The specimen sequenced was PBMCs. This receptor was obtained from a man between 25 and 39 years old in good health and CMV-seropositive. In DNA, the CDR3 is TGTGCCACCAGCAGCAGGGGAAGCACAGATACGCAGTATTTT. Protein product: CATSSRGSTDTQYF.